The next 12 T cell receptor beta chains were all read from a single sample in a study of shared clonotypes between healthy human individuals. Only in-frame clones appear in the TCRdb table, and some are missing; sequencing was by immunoSEQ multiplex PCR. This table holds around 500,000 clones, roughly 80% found once. The sequenced material came from PBMCs. The receptors originated from a woman between 35 and 50 years old in good health. Some clones in this sample may be carry-over from other donors' samples.

V is TRBV30 and J is TRBJ1-2; D is uncertain. V shed 0 bases and J shed 7 bases, with 12 bases lying between them. This CDR3 comprises 13 residues. The germline gives CDR1 GTSNPN, CDR2 SVGIG (reference sequence). The CDR3 reads CAWSVLLALGYTF. Written as DNA, the CDR3 is TGTGCCTGGAGTGTACTATTAGCTCTTGGCTACACCTTC.

On this clone itself: Different DNA sequences within this sample yield the same CDR3. V usage is TRBV28 and J usage is TRBJ2-7; D is unresolved. The germline V gene has CDR1 MDHEN and CDR2 SYDVKM. V lost 8 bases, J lost 3 bases, and 8 bases lay in between. The CDR3 spans 11 residues. CDR3 nucleotide sequence: TGTGCCAGCGGATCGTACTACGAGCAGTACTTC. This encodes CASGSYYEQYF.

The chain is built from TRBV5-1 and TRBJ2-7, with 7 bases that match TRBD1. Germline lookup yields CDR1 SGHRS and CDR2 YFSETQ. The CDR3 sequence is 15 residues long. V gave up 4 bases and J gave up 3 bases; unmatched junction bases: 10. CDR3 in amino acids: CASSPRQGPYYEQYF. The DNA for the CDR3 is TGCGCCAGCAGCCCGAGACAGGGTCCCTACTACGAGCAGTACTTC.

Regarding this clone: Since a far larger clone is one base different, this is likely a read error. J is TRBJ2-7 and V is TRBV6-5; perhaps TRBD1 as D (6 bases). The V gene's germline CDR1 is MNHEY and CDR2 SVGAGI. V shed 2 bases and J shed 6 bases, with 17 bases lying between them. The CDR3 consists of 15 residues. CDR3 in DNA: TGTGCCAGCAGTTACGGAACAGGGAACCTATGCGAGCAGTACTTC. Translating it yields CASSYGTGNLCEQYF.

J is TRBJ1-1 and V is TRBV28, with D perhaps TRBD1 (6 bases). Germline lookup yields CDR1 MDHEN and CDR2 SYDVKM. V lost 5 bases and J 5 bases, leaving 15 bases between the germline ends. The CDR3 runs to 14 residues. CDR3 amino acids: CASSKVTGSTEAFF. As DNA, the CDR3 is TGTGCCAGCAGTAAAGTCACAGGGTCGACTGAAGCTTTCTTT.

CDR3 sequence: CASSTFSQGASGYTF. CDR3 coding DNA: TGTGCCAGTAGTACCTTCTCGCAGGGGGCTTCGGGCTACACCTTC. V gene TRBV19 combines with J gene TRBJ1-2; 8 bases match TRBD1. V trimming: 4 bases; J trimming: 8 bases; junction bases outside the gene matches: 12. CDR3 length equals 15 residues. The germline gives CDR1 LNHDA, CDR2 SQIVND (reference sequence). Full variable domain (outside the CDR3, taken from reference TRBV19 and TRBJ1-2): DGGITQSPKYLFRKEGQNVTLSCEQNLNHDAMYWYRQDPGQGLRLIYYSQIVNDFQKGDIAEGYSVSREKKESFPLTVTSAQKNPTAFYLCASSTFSQGASGYTFGSGTRLTVV.

The chain couples TRBV9 to TRBJ1-1; TRBD1 matches 8 bases. V shed 3 bases, J shed 0 bases, and the junction held 10 bases outside the gene matches. The germline gives CDR1 SGDLS, CDR2 YYNGEE. CDR3 length: 17 residues. The CDR3 DNA is TGTGCCAGCAGCGGGAGCAGGGACAGGTACATGAACACTGAAGCTTTCTTT. Translation gives CASSGSRDRYMNTEAFF.

The V call is TRBV2, the J call TRBJ1-2; a possible D gene is TRBD1 (5 bases). This CDR3 has 12 amino acids. V shed 9 bases and J shed 2 bases, with 10 bases lying between them. Looked up from germline, CDR1 is SNHLY and CDR2 is FYNNEI. DNA of the CDR3: TGTGCCAGTTCGCGGGGGAACTATGGCTACACCTTC. It translates to CASSRGNYGYTF.

With regard to this clone: A read error may be the cause here, since a much bigger clone is one base away. The J gene is TRBJ2-3, the V gene TRBV6-4; D might be TRBD2 (6 bases). The V and J ends lost 2 bases and 2 bases respectively, with 14 bases between them. The germline gives CDR1 MRHNA, CDR2 SNTAGT. This CDR3 has 16 amino acids. The CDR3 region is CASSDVAGWSTDTQYF. The CDR3 bases are TGTGCCAGCAGTGACGTGGCGGGATGGTCCACAGATACGCAGTATTTT.

On this clone: Given a far larger clone just one base away, this is likely a sequencing read error. J is TRBJ1-3 and V is TRBV7-9; D possibly corresponds to TRBD1 (5 bases). CDR3 length: 18 residues. CDR1 is SEHNR, CDR2 FQNEAQ, per germline (reference sequence). The CDR3 protein is CASSQDARDGNSVNTIYF. CDR3 coding DNA: TGTGCCAGCAGCCAAGATGCCCGGGACGGAAACTCTGTAAACACCATATATTTT.

The chain employs TRBV5-1 and TRBJ2-3; possibly TRBD2 for D (6 bases). V was cut by 0 bases and J by 3 bases, with 8 bases left in between. The CDR3 runs to 14 residues. Germline values: CDR1 SGHRS, CDR2 YFSETQ. CDR3 protein: CASSLGGLTDTQYF. The CDR3 DNA is TGCGCCAGCAGCTTGGGGGGACTTACAGATACGCAGTATTTT.

This rearrangement joins TRBV7-9 to TRBJ2-5; D perhaps matches TRBD2 (5 bases). Per germline, CDR1 SEHNR and CDR2 FQNEAQ (reference sequence). This CDR3 spans 14 amino acids. V lost 5 bases and J 5 bases, leaving 15 bases between the germline ends. Here the CDR3 reads CASSPVVARETQYF. CDR3 DNA: TGTGCCAGCAGCCCCGTGGTAGCGAGGGAGACCCAGTACTTC.